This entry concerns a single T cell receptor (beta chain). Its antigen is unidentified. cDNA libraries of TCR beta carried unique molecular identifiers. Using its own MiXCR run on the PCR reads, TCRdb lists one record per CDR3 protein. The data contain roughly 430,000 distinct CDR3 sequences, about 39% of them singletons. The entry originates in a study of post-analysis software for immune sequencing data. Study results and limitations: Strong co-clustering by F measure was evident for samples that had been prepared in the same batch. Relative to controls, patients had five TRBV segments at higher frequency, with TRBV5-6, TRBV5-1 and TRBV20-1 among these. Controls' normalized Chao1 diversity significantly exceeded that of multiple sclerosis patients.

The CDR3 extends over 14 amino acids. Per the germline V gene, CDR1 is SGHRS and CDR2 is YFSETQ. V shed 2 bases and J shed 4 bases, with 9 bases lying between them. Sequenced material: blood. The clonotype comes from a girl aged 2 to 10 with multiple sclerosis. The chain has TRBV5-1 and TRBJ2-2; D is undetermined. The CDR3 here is CASSLERPTGELFF. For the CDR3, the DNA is TGCGCCAGCAGCTTAGAACGACCCACCGGGGAGCTGTTTTTT.